This T cell receptor beta chain was documented in a study of blood T cell repertoires in COVID-19. As for the study in general: The origin of the acute and convalescent COVID-19 samples was the United States, Italy and Spain. T cells, B-cell-depleted T cells, or PBMCs provided the cDNA or gDNA that served as material.

Authors' processing steps: Estimation of nucleated cell counts was performed using reference gene primer amplification. Assay: immunoSEQ multiplex PCR; the TCRdb copy retains only in-frame clones and omits some. D and trimming were read from the DNA, whereas the V and J calls and clone size are those reported in that table. This table holds 380,000 or so clones, about 86% found once. Trimming removed 5 bases at V and 2 bases at J, with 15 bases between. The CDR3 loop spans 15 amino acids. CDR1 is MDHEN, CDR2 SYDVKM, per germline. Seattle patients were enrolled during active infection and followed longitudinally.

The sample consisted of peripheral blood. This chain joins TRBV28 and TRBJ2-5, with D perhaps TRBD2 (6 bases). The source is a woman aged 55-70 years with COVID-19, enrolled during active disease. CDR3 DNA: TGTGCCAGCAGTGGGCGGGGTGGTAAACAAGAGACCCAGTACTTC. The encoded protein is CASSGRGGKQETQYF.